The rows below give T cell receptor beta chains drawn from one sample of a study of blood T cell repertoires in COVID-19. Repertoires were generated with immunoSEQ multiplex PCR, while TCRdb's copy carries only in-frame clones and drops some. This sample carries about 250,000 clones, roughly 90% of them seen once, and the ten largest clones take less than 1%. Sequencing input: peripheral blood. The source of these receptors is a woman aged 40 to 50 who had recovered from COVID-19. The CDR3 runs from the conserved cysteine through the conserved F or W. Fields, in order: J gene, V gene, D gene, CDR3 protein, CDR3 DNA. The D gene is left open where the match is weak.

j_gene: TRBJ1-1; v_gene: TRBV18; d_gene: .; CDR3aa: CASSPPKGVNTEAFF; CDR3nt: TGTGCCAGCTCACCACCGAAGGGGGTGAACACTGAAGCTTTCTTT
j_gene: TRBJ2-1; v_gene: TRBV3-1/TRBV3-2; d_gene: TRBD2; CDR3aa: CASGGAGGRDNEQFF; CDR3nt: TGTGCCAGCGGCGGAGCGGGAGGGCGGGACAATGAGCAGTTCTTC
j_gene: TRBJ1-5; v_gene: TRBV5-1; d_gene: .; CDR3aa: CPRRRTGQPQHF; CDR3nt: TGCCCACGACGGCGAACGGGTCAGCCCCAGCATTTT
j_gene: TRBJ1-1; v_gene: TRBV28; d_gene: .; CDR3aa: CASSRWGGFPEAFF; CDR3nt: TGTGCCAGCAGCCGCTGGGGGGGCTTTCCTGAAGCTTTCTTT
j_gene: TRBJ2-3; v_gene: TRBV3-1/TRBV3-2; d_gene: TRBD2; CDR3aa: CASSRGLATDRWSDTQYF; CDR3nt: TGTGCCAGCAGCCGGGGACTAGCGACCGATCGATGGTCAGATACGCAGTATTTT
j_gene: TRBJ2-2; v_gene: TRBV5-4; d_gene: .; CDR3aa: CASSPGGLESNTGELFF; CDR3nt: TGTGCCAGCAGCCCCGGTGGTCTAGAGTCGAACACCGGGGAGCTGTTTTTT
j_gene: TRBJ2-7; v_gene: TRBV5-4; d_gene: TRBD2; CDR3aa: CASSPMTSGDYEQYF; CDR3nt: TGTGCCAGCAGCCCGATGACTAGCGGAGACTACGAGCAGTACTTC
j_gene: TRBJ1-1; v_gene: TRBV3-1/TRBV3-2; d_gene: .; CDR3aa: CASSQEGGFGTEAFF; CDR3nt: TGTGCCAGCAGCCAAGAGGGGGGATTTGGCACTGAAGCTTTCTTT
j_gene: TRBJ2-2; v_gene: TRBV30; d_gene: TRBD2; CDR3aa: CAWSVWEGHGELFF; CDR3nt: TGTGCCTGGAGTGTGTGGGAGGGCCACGGGGAGCTGTTTTTT
j_gene: TRBJ2-5; v_gene: TRBV2; d_gene: TRBD2; CDR3aa: CASSALTGGGETQYF; CDR3nt: TGTGCCAGCAGTGCCCTGACCGGGGGAGGGGAGACCCAGTACTTC